This record concerns one T cell receptor beta chain sequence. The data derive from a study of T cells in Graves' hyperthyroidism and ophthalmopathy. Trimming left V 5 bases short and J 9 bases short, with 17 bases between. Germline assignment: CDR1 PRHDT and CDR2 FYEKMQ (reference sequence). This CDR3 comprises 15 residues. Authors of the study amplified TCR beta CDR3 regions from RNA transcripts. TCR CDR3 regions were first amplified by RT-PCR with HTBI primers. One entry per CDR3 protein, called by TCRdb with MiXCR from the multiplex PCR reads. The sample lists about 380,000 distinct CDR3 sequences, approximately 17% occurring once. Uncontrolled infection, other autoimmune disease, pregnancy or lactation disqualified patients from enrolment.

The receptor was derived from a man aged 18 to 35 with Graves' ophthalmopathy. Sequencing input: blood. The chain combines TRBV13 with TRBJ1-6; D remains unclear. The CDR3 loop reads CASSTSTTWGSPLHF. CDR3 DNA sequence: TGTGCCAGCAGCACCTCAACCACCTGGGGTTCACCCCTCCACTTT.